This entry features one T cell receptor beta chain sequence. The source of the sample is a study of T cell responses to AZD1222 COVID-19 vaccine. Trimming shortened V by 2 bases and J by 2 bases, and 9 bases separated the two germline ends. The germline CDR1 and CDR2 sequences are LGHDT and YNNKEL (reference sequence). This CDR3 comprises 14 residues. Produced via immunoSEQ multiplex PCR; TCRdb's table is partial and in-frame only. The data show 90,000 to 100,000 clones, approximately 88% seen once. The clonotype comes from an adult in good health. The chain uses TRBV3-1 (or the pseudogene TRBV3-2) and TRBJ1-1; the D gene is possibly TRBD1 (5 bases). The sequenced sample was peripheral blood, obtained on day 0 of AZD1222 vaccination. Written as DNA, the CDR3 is TGTGCCAGCAGCCAACCCGGGGCCAACACTGAAGCTTTCTTT. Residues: CASSQPGANTEAFF.